Below are 26 T cell receptor beta chains sequenced from a single sample in a study of T-cell memory formation after mild COVID-19. MiXCR, run by TCRdb on the 5' RACE reads, gives a single entry per CDR3 protein. The sample includes almost 550,000 distinct CDR3 sequences, 20% of them seen just once. Sequenced: PBMCs or a T cell subset sorted from them (not recorded which). The receptors stem from an adult woman who had mild COVID-19 (a few samples of this study predate the infection). Cell type and time point are not known.

This clonotype appeared a few times. The V call is TRBV7-9, the J call TRBJ2-4; D might be TRBD1 (6 bases). The germline V and J ends were trimmed by 0 bases and 3 bases, with 6 bases remaining between them. CDR3 length: 14 residues. CDR1 SEHNR and CDR2 FQNEAQ come from the germline V gene (reference sequence). The CDR3 is CASSLARGKNIQYF. The CDR3, as DNA: TGTGCCAGCAGCTTAGCCAGGGGCAAAAACATTCAGTACTTC.

The rearrangement links TRBV27 to TRBJ2-3, with 10 bases matching TRBD1. This CDR3 has 18 amino acids. V gave up 8 bases and J gave up 2 bases; unmatched junction bases: 16. Germline CDR1 and CDR2: MNHEY and SMNVEV (reference sequence). In DNA, the CDR3 is TGTGCCAGCCTCTCGGCTCCGGGACAGGGGACGGTCACAGATACGCAGTATTTT. Encoded protein: CASLSAPGQGTVTDTQYF.

This chain links TRBV5-6 with TRBJ1-5, with D possibly being TRBD1 (5 bases). The CDR3 has 15 amino acids. Trimming removed 4 bases at V and 4 bases at J, with 15 bases between. Germline V gene sequence: CDR1 SGHDT, CDR2 YYEEEE. CDR3 bases: TGTGCCAGCAGCCGAGGGAGGGGAGGGAATCAGCCCCAGCATTTT. Its protein is CASSRGRGGNQPQHF.

The chain links TRBV15 to TRBJ2-1; D is ambiguous. CDR1 and CDR2 from the germline V gene are LNHNV and YYDKDF (reference sequence). This CDR3 spans 15 amino acids. Trimming removed 0 bases at V and 8 bases at J, with 14 bases between. CDR3 sequence: CATSRDMAFGDEQFF. For the CDR3, the DNA is TGTGCCACCAGCAGAGATATGGCCTTTGGCGATGAGCAGTTCTTC.

Only a few counts were recorded for this clonotype. The rearrangement uses TRBV27 and TRBJ2-7; weak D call: TRBD1 (5 bases). V was pared by 3 bases and J by 0 bases, with 12 bases between. This CDR3 contains 15 residues. The V gene's germline CDR1 is MNHEY and CDR2 SMNVEV (reference sequence). Written as DNA, the CDR3 is TGTGCCAGCAGTTTCACAGGCACGGTCTCCTACGAGCAGTACTTC. It codes for CASSFTGTVSYEQYF.

The genes are TRBV4-1 and TRBJ2-6; D remains ambiguous. Germline V gene lookup returns CDR1 MGHRA and CDR2 YSYEKL. Deletions cut 0 bases from V and 0 bases from J, with 6 bases between. The length of the CDR3 is 16 residues. The CDR3 is CASSQEASSGANVLTF. CDR3 nucleotides: TGCGCCAGCAGCCAAGAGGCGAGCTCTGGGGCCAACGTCCTGACTTTC.

The chain combines TRBV6-5 with TRBJ2-1; weak D call: TRBD2 (5 bases). The CDR3 runs to 16 residues. V lost 6 bases and J 6 bases, leaving 21 bases between the germline ends. CDR1 is MNHEY and CDR2 is SVGAGI in the germline V gene. The CDR3 DNA sequence: TGTGCCAGCAGCTCGCTCGACGGGGTACCGGGCAATGAGCAGTTCTTC. Amino acid sequence: CASSSLDGVPGNEQFF.

This clonotype occurred a few times. CDR3 in DNA: TGTGCCAGCGCCCGAGCCTACGAGCAGTACTTC. It specifies CASARAYEQYF. The rearrangement uses TRBV7-2 and TRBJ2-7; the D is unclear. This CDR3 has 11 residues. V was cut by 8 bases and J by 2 bases, with 7 bases left in between. Germline CDR1 SGHTA, CDR2 FQGNSA. Complete variable domain (other parts from reference TRBV7-2 and TRBJ2-7): GAGVSQSPSNKVTEKGKDVELRCDPISGHTALYWYRQSLGQGLEFLIYFQGNSAPDKSGLPSDRFSAERTGGSVSTLTIQRTQQEDSAVYLCASARAYEQYFGPGTRLTVT.

The J gene is TRBJ1-1, the V gene TRBV20-1, with a weak D call TRBD1 (5 bases). Trimming cost V 3 bases and J 6 bases, with 14 bases left between them. This CDR3 has 13 residues. Looked up from germline, CDR1 is DFQATT and CDR2 is SNEGSKA (reference sequence). The CDR3 sequence: CSARTGGHPEAFF. CDR3 nucleotide sequence: TGCAGTGCTAGGACTGGCGGACACCCTGAAGCTTTCTTT.

The genes are TRBV24-1 and TRBJ2-1; 11 positions match TRBD2. This CDR3 region has 16 residues. With V trimmed by 3 bases and J by 1 base, 1 base remained unmatched. Germline CDR1 KGHDR, CDR2 SFDVKD. The CDR3 DNA reads TGTGCCACCAGTGATCTAGCGGGGGGATCCTACAATGAGCAGTTCTTC. Translating gives CATSDLAGGSYNEQFF.

This clonotype was counted between two and nine times. The rearrangement uses TRBV7-2 and TRBJ2-1; D may be TRBD1 or TRBD2 (5 bases each). Trimming shortened V by 5 bases and J by 9 bases, and 20 bases separated the two germline ends. Germline assignment: CDR1 SGHTA and CDR2 FQGNSA. The CDR3 contains 15 residues. CDR3 protein: CASSQGARGVGEQFF. The DNA for the CDR3 is TGTGCCAGCAGCCAAGGGGCTAGGGGAGTGGGTGAGCAGTTCTTC.

A single count supports this clonotype. In DNA, the CDR3 is TGCGCCAGCAGCCAAGATGTCGGGGGGGGATGGCCGGAGACCCAGTACTTC. It translates to CASSQDVGGGWPETQYF. The chain joins TRBV4-3 to TRBJ2-5, with 8 bases lining up with TRBD2. CDR1 and CDR2 from the germline V gene are LGHNA and YSLEER. With V trimmed by 0 bases and J by 5 bases, 11 bases remained unmatched. There are 17 residues in the CDR3.

V and J are TRBV24-1 and TRBJ2-5, with D possibly matching TRBD1 (6 bases). V shed 4 bases and J shed 3 bases, with 11 bases lying between them. Per germline, CDR1 KGHDR and CDR2 SFDVKD. The CDR3 consists of 14 residues. Here the CDR3 DNA reads TGTGCCACCAGTGAACAGGGTCGGAAAGAGACCCAGTACTTC. Its protein is CATSEQGRKETQYF.

The chain links TRBV5-1 to TRBJ1-1, with TRBD1 as a possible D gene (5 bases). The CDR3 consists of 14 residues. Trimming stripped 0 bases from V and 5 bases from J, with 11 bases between. Per germline, CDR1 SGHRS and CDR2 YFSETQ. CDR3 sequence: CASSLDTGGTEAFF. The CDR3 nucleotides read TGCGCCAGCAGCTTGGACACGGGGGGGACTGAAGCTTTCTTT.

This chain links TRBV6-4 with TRBJ2-1, with 7 bases fitting TRBD2. V was clipped by 0 bases and J by 9 bases; unmatched bases: 8. The germline gives CDR1 MRHNA, CDR2 SNTAGT. The CDR3 is 15 amino acids. The CDR3 loop is CASSDSGRGIGEQFF. The CDR3 DNA follows: TGTGCCAGCAGTGACTCGGGGCGGGGGATTGGTGAGCAGTTCTTC.

This clonotype was detected a few times. This chain joins TRBV6-2 or TRBV6-3 and TRBJ2-3; no clear D. From germline, CDR1 is MNHEY and CDR2 SVGEGT. The CDR3 is made up of 15 amino acids. Trimming stripped 5 bases from V and 10 bases from J, with 22 bases between. The CDR3 nucleotides read TGTGCCAGCAGTGTACTCCAACTACTCACAGTTGCGCAGTATTTT. It encodes CASSVLQLLTVAQYF.

This clonotype was detected many times. V gene TRBV4-1 combines with J gene TRBJ2-2; D is possibly TRBD2 (7 bases). Trimming left V 0 bases short and J 4 bases short, with 12 bases between. The CDR3 is 16 residues long. Germline V CDR1 and CDR2: MGHRA, YSYEKL. As DNA, the CDR3 is TGCGCCAGCAGCCAAGAGGGGGGGGCTCTCACCGGGGAGCTGTTTTTT. Translation gives CASSQEGGALTGELFF.

The chain joins TRBV29-1 to TRBJ2-7, with 8 bases that match TRBD1. The CDR3 covers 12 residues. Germline CDR1 and CDR2: SQVTM and ANQGSEA. With V trimmed by 6 bases and J by 2 bases, 3 bases remained unmatched. CDR3 DNA sequence: TGCAGCGTACGGACAGGGCCCTACGAGCAGTACTTC. Translation gives CSVRTGPYEQYF.

This clonotype showed up just a few times. The V call is TRBV19, the J call TRBJ2-5; D is ambiguous. Looked up from germline, CDR1 is LNHDA and CDR2 is SQIVND (reference sequence). The V gene lost 6 bases and the J gene lost 3 bases, with 14 bases spanning the gap. This CDR3 is built from 14 residues. The CDR3, as DNA: TGTGCCAGTAGCGAATCGGTGGCCGAAGAGACCCAGTACTTC. Its protein product is CASSESVAEETQYF.

This clonotype came up many times. The chain combines TRBV29-1 with TRBJ1-2; D is possibly TRBD1 (5 bases). CDR1 and CDR2 (germline): SQVTM, ANQGSEA. The CDR3 is 12 residues long. Deletions cut 2 bases from V and 2 bases from J, with 6 bases between. DNA of the CDR3: TGCAGCGTTGAATGGGGGAACTATGGCTACACCTTC. It yields the protein CSVEWGNYGYTF. The whole variable domain, remainder taken from reference TRBV29-1 and TRBJ1-2, is SAVISQKPSRDICQRGTSLTIQCQVDSQVTMMFWYRQQPGQSLTLIATANQGSEATYESGFVIDKFPISRPNLTFSTLTVSNMSPEDSSIYLCSVEWGNYGYTFGSGTRLTVV.

This clonotype was recorded a few times. V gene TRBV20-1 combines with J gene TRBJ2-7, with D possibly matching TRBD2 (5 bases). The CDR3 is made up of 14 amino acids. The germline gives CDR1 DFQATT, CDR2 SNEGSKA (reference sequence). With 1 base removed from V and 4 bases from J, the gap between germline ends came to 14 bases. The CDR3 DNA is TGCAGTGCTAGAGCCCCTCGCGGGCCTTACGAGCAGTACTTC. It translates to CSARAPRGPYEQYF.

This clonotype has only a few counts. The chain is built from TRBV19 and TRBJ2-7; D is uncertain. Trimming left V 5 bases short and J 5 bases short, with 13 bases between. The CDR3 is 13 residues long. From germline, CDR1 is LNHDA and CDR2 SQIVND (reference sequence). The CDR3 DNA is TGTGCCAGTAGTCCGGTTGCATCCAACGAGCAGTACTTC. Protein product: CASSPVASNEQYF.

This clonotype has a handful of counts. The rearrangement uses TRBV3-1 and TRBJ2-1; no firm D call. Between the trimmed V and J ends, which lost 0 bases and 5 bases, there was a span of 5 bases. Per the germline V gene, CDR1 is LGHDT and CDR2 is YNNKEL (reference sequence). The length of the CDR3 is 13 residues. CDR3 sequence reads: CASSQEINNEQFF. CDR3 DNA sequence: TGTGCCAGCAGCCAAGAAATAAACAATGAGCAGTTCTTC.

The chain carries TRBV19 and TRBJ2-7; TRBD1 matches at 7 bases. This CDR3 spans 15 amino acids. V gave up 1 base and J gave up 3 bases; unmatched junction bases: 6. Germline V gene lookup returns CDR1 LNHDA and CDR2 SQIVND (reference sequence). In DNA, the CDR3 is TGTGCCAGTAGTATAGGACAGGGTTATAACTACGAGCAGTACTTC. Translating gives CASSIGQGYNYEQYF.

This chain uses TRBV10-3 with TRBJ1-1; D might be TRBD1 (5 bases). This CDR3 contains 15 residues. Germline CDR1 and CDR2: ENHRY and SYGVKD. The CDR3 nucleotides are TGTGCGGAGCAGCCCCTTGGGACGAGGAACACTGAAGCTTTCTTT. Its protein product is CAEQPLGTRNTEAFF.

This clonotype was observed a few times. The gene calls are TRBV7-2 and TRBJ1-4; tentative D call: TRBD1 (5 bases). The CDR3 runs 11 residues. The V gene lost 4 bases and the J gene lost 11 bases, with 8 bases spanning the gap. CDR1 is SGHTA, CDR2 FQGNSA, per germline. The CDR3 region has the DNA TGTGCCAGCAGCTCGGGGACGAAACTGTTTTTT. This gives the protein CASSSGTKLFF.